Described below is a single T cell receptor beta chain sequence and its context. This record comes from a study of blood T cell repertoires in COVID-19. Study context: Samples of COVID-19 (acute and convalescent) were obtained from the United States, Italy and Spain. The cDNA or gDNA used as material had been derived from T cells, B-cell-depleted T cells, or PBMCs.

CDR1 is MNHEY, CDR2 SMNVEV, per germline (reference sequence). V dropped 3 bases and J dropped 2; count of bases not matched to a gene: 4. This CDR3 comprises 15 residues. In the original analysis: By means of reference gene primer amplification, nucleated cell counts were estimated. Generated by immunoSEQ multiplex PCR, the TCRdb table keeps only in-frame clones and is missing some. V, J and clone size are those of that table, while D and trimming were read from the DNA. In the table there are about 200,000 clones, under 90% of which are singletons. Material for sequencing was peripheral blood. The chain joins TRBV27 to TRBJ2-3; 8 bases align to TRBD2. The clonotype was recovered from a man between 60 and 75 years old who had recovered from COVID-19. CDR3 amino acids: CASSFQRGTTDTQYF. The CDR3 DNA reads TGTGCCAGCAGTTTCCAGCGGGGGACCACAGATACGCAGTATTTT.